This T cell receptor (beta chain) was captured by sequencing in a study of T cells after yellow fever vaccination (dated by TCRdb to the late 2010s). For the study in its entirety: Libraries from fractions with low cell numbers were prepared with the SMART-Seq v4 Ultra Low Input RNA kit. To follow T-cell clones before and after both primary and booster YFV17D yellow fever vaccination, bulk TCR alpha and beta repertoires underwent longitudinal sequencing. Two healthy male donors, one aged 18 to 30 and one aged 30 to 40 years, were included in the cohort. Blood was collected at multiple timepoints before and after primary and secondary immunization, and bulk PBMC replicates and cell subsets were isolated. Points the paper makes about the study in general: After the booster, most clones that had expanded after primary vaccination were detected again (around 97% of CD4 and under 90% of CD8), suggesting broad maintenance of memory. Because abundant contaminating clonotypes from the bulk population could be contained in FACS-sorted repertoires, computational filtering was required. Compared with the primary T-cell response, the secondary T-cell response was faster but weaker, reaching its peak on day 5 rather than on day 15. Only a couple of donors were included in the study, so the extent to which the findings can be generalized is limited. A small share of clonotypes was detected in both CD4 and CD8 compartments, with the overlap likely arising from convergent recombination.

CDR1 and CDR2, looked up from the germline V gene, are LGHNA and YSLEER. Spanning cysteine to phenylalanine, the CDR3 consists of 15 amino acids. Only CDR3 DNA remains: 45 bases, in frame from the first base. V is shortened by 0 bases, J by 6 bases, and the region joining them spans 11 bases. The sample was run on an Illumina NovaSeq 6000. Synthesis of TCR cDNA relied on 5'RACE template switching, a step that introduced a universal primer site along with unique molecular identifiers. Priming for cDNA synthesis came from both the TCR alpha and TCR beta constant segments. Two PCR steps were used to amplify libraries, with sample barcodes and sequencing adapters being added in the second step. Sequencing of libraries was performed on Illumina HiSeq 2500 (2x100 bp) or NovaSeq (2x150 bp). Turning to the authors' computational methods: Demultiplexing of reads and collapsing into UMI consensus sequences were performed with MIGEC, and V(D)J alignment was carried out with MiXCR. Clonotypes responding to the vaccine were identified with edgeR on replicate PBMC samples, with the criteria of FDR below 0.01 and a log2 fold change above 5 up to day 15. Each bulk clonotype was labeled CD4 or CD8 based on which sequenced repertoire, CD4 or CD8, contained the clonotype at higher abundance. TCRdb passed the public sequencing reads through fastp at Q25 and MiXCR, retaining productive beta sequences. CDR3 protein duplicates are merged, each entry listing the most common genes and DNA. None of the V and J calls come from the authors' own analysis; TCRdb made them. The sample yields under 250,000 distinct CDR3 sequences; more than 3% were counted once. The top ten clones comprise approximately 3.5% of the sample.

The intended sense of this specimen's treatment or condition label: live attenuated yellow fever vaccine strain. A standard Ficoll-Paque protocol was used to isolate PBMCs from peripheral blood. Dynabeads CD4 and CD8 positive selection kits were used to isolate CD4 and CD8 T-cell fractions. TriZol was used to extract RNA from bulk PBMCs, CD4 and CD8 fractions, and dextramer-positive and dextramer-negative fractions. This clonotype was counted a few times. Its antigen remains unidentified. Base-call qualities are not available, and no considerably larger clone is one nucleotide away. Sequencing was performed on CD4+ T cells sorted from PBMCs, taken 10 days after the yellow fever booster vaccination. The sequence was obtained from a man between 18 and 35 years old who received the YFV17D yellow fever vaccine. The chain is made from TRBV4-3 and TRBJ2-2, with the D call perhaps TRBD1 or TRBD2, as 6 bases match in each case. CDR3 protein: CASSQDPGGPGELFF. The DNA sequence follows: TGCGCCAGCAGCCAAGATCCTGGGGGGCCCGGGGAGCTGTTTTTT.